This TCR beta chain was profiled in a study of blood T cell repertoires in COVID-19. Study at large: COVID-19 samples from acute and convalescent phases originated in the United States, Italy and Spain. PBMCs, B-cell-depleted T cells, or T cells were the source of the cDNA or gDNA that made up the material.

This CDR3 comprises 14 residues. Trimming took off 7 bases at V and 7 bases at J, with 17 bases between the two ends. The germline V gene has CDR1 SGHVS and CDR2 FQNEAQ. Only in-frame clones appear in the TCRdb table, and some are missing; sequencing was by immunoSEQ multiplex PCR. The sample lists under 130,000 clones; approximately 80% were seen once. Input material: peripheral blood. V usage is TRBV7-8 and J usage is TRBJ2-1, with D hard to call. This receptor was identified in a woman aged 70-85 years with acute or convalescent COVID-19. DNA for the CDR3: TGTGCCAGCAAAATGCTCTTGGGCCGGAATGAGCAGTTCTTC. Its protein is CASKMLLGRNEQFF.